A selection of T cell receptor beta chains follows, all from one sample in a study of spatial heterogeneity in lung cancer. Each CDR3 protein gets one entry after TCRdb re-called the 5' RACE reads with MiXCR. Here the sample spans under 6,500 distinct CDR3 sequences, almost 9% being singletons. The sequences come from lung tumor tissue, collected at surgery. These receptors were taken from a female donor with early-stage non-small cell lung cancer. CDR3s include the opening cysteine and the closing phenylalanine or tryptophan. Fields, in order: V gene, J gene, CDR3 length, clone size, D gene, CDR3 DNA, CDR3 protein. D genes are given only for firm matches. The listing skips clone size in some rows; elsewhere it reads once, few, many or a size class.

>TRBV20-1|TRBJ2-5|17|medium-sized|TRBD1
TGCAGTGCTAGAGATTGGGCGGTCGACAGGGTGCGGGAGACCCAGTACTTC
CSARDWAVDRVRETQYF
>TRBV30|TRBJ2-3|11|medium-sized|NA
TGTGCCTGGCAGGATAGGGATACGCAGTATTTT
CAWQDRDTQYF
>TRBV5-4|TRBJ2-1|15|NA|TRBD2
TGTGCCAGCAGCTTGGAGGCTAGCGGGTACAATGAGCAGTTCTTC
CASSLEASGYNEQFF
>TRBV7-3|TRBJ2-7|12|medium-sized|TRBD2
TGTGCCAGCAGCTTAATGGGAGGGGAGCAGTACTTC
CASSLMGGEQYF
>TRBV18|TRBJ2-1|16|medium-sized|TRBD1
TGTGCCAGCTCACCGCTACAGGGGATCGGATACAATGAGCAGTTCTTC
CASSPLQGIGYNEQFF
>TRBV7-2|TRBJ1-2|13|many|NA
TGTGCCAGCAGCCTCGACCGAGACTATGGCTACACCTTC
CASSLDRDYGYTF
>TRBV4-2|TRBJ2-5|16|few|TRBD1
TGTGCCAGCAGCGCAGCCGGGACAGGGGGCGGGGAGACCCAGTACTTC
CASSAAGTGGGETQYF
>TRBV21-1|TRBJ2-4|14|medium-sized|NA
TGTGCCAGCAGCCCGCCCGGGGACTTAAACATTCAGTACTTC
CASSPPGDLNIQYF
>TRBV5-1|TRBJ2-4|15|medium-sized|NA
TGCGCCAGCAGCTTGGAAGGCCGGACCGGGAGCATTCAGTACTTC
CASSLEGRTGSIQYF
>TRBV10-1|TRBJ1-4|11|NA|NA
TGCGCCAGCAGTGATGGTGAAAAACTGTTTTTT
CASSDGEKLFF